One sample yielded the 4 T cell receptor beta chains listed below, sequenced in a study of blood T cell repertoires in COVID-19. Data came from immunoSEQ multiplex PCR; TCRdb stores just in-frame clones and leaves some out. The table has under 150,000 clones, about 85% seen once. Sequenced input: PBMCs or T cells enriched from blood (not recorded which). The receptor set was obtained from a woman aged 35 to 49 who had recovered from COVID-19.

The chain uses TRBV7-9 and TRBJ1-2; 9 bases line up with TRBD1. This CDR3 has 15 residues. V was pared by 4 bases and J by 3 bases, with 6 bases of the junction left unmatched. Germline V gives CDR1 SEHNR, CDR2 FQNEAQ (reference sequence). CDR3 in DNA: TGTGCCAGCAGCTCCAGGACAGGGGAGTACTATGGCTACACCTTC. Protein product: CASSSRTGEYYGYTF.

The CDR3 protein is CAWSGGPSSYNEQFF. In DNA, the CDR3 is TGTGCCTGGAGTGGGGGGCCCAGCTCCTACAATGAGCAGTTCTTC. The V call is TRBV30, the J call TRBJ2-1, with D possibly matching TRBD1 (6 bases). CDR1 is GTSNPN and CDR2 is SVGIG in the germline V gene (reference sequence). Trimming took off 1 base at V and 0 bases at J, with 10 bases between the two ends. This CDR3 contains 15 residues.

This chain joins TRBV4-1 and TRBJ2-7; no reliable D call. The CDR3 runs to 13 residues. V was trimmed by 1 base and J by 6 bases, leaving 10 bases between them. In germline, CDR1 is MGHRA, CDR2 YSYEKL. CDR3 sequence reads: CASSQVPEREQYF. In DNA form, the CDR3 reads TGCGCCAGCAGCCAAGTTCCAGAGCGCGAGCAGTACTTC.

The chain carries TRBV5-4 and TRBJ2-1, with D tentatively TRBD1 (6 bases). The CDR3 is 13 amino acids. Germline V gene lookup returns CDR1 SGHNT and CDR2 YYREEE (reference sequence). V shed 2 bases and J shed 6 bases, with 9 bases lying between them. The CDR3 DNA follows: TGTGCCAGCAGCTTCCAAGGGGGCAATGAGCAGTTCTTC. It specifies CASSFQGGNEQFF.